The 26 T cell receptor beta chains given below trace back to one sample, sequenced in a study of TIL therapy for anti-PD-1-resistant metastatic lung cancer. Time point denoted: pre-treatment sample, taken before nivolumab and TIL therapy. The immunoSEQ assay was v3. Only in-frame clones appear in the TCRdb table, and some are missing; sequencing was by immunoSEQ multiplex PCR. The table shows roughly 17,000 clones, with over 70% occurring only once. Source: blood, taken at baseline. Receptor source: a person aged 25 to 85 with non-small cell lung cancer.

This rearrangement joins TRBV7-6 to TRBJ1-1; D is perhaps TRBD1 (5 bases). V lost 5 bases and J 1 base, leaving 5 bases between the germline ends. CDR3 length: 12 amino acids. CDR1 and CDR2 from the germline V gene are SGHVS and FNYEAQ. The CDR3 sequence is CASSDRNTEAFF. Written as DNA, the CDR3 is TGTGCCAGCAGCGACAGGAACACTGAAGCTTTCTTT.

CDR3 amino acids: CASGQPPNTGELFF. DNA of the CDR3: TGTGCCAGCGGACAGCCCCCGAACACCGGGGAGCTGTTTTTT. The chain employs TRBV9 and TRBJ2-2; D is perhaps TRBD1 (6 bases). Germline V lookup: CDR1 SGDLS, CDR2 YYNGEE. Trimming cost V 7 bases and J 0 bases, with 10 bases left between them. The CDR3 length is 14 residues. Filled out from reference TRBV9 and TRBJ2-2, the complete variable domain reads DSGVTQTPKHLITATGQRVTLRCSPRSGDLSVYWYQQSLDQGLQFLIQYYNGEERAKGNILERFSAQQFPDLHSELNLSSLELGDSALYFCASGQPPNTGELFFGEGSRLTVL.

This clone has just one count. The V gene is TRBV9, the J gene TRBJ2-7, with a weak D call TRBD1 (6 bases). Germline CDR1 reads SGDLS; CDR2 reads YYNGEE. V was pared by 3 bases and J by 0 bases, with 13 bases between. CDR3 size: 15 residues. The chain's CDR3 is CASSEGDGYSYEQYF. DNA for the CDR3: TGTGCCAGCAGCGAGGGGGACGGATACTCCTACGAGCAGTACTTC.

This clone was seen more than once but under ten times. The rearrangement links TRBV7-3 to TRBJ1-6, with no clear D. V lost 4 bases and J 4 bases, leaving 14 bases between the germline ends. The germline CDR1 and CDR2 sequences are SGHTA and FQGTGA. The CDR3 loop spans 16 amino acids. The CDR3 protein is CASSSEGRSYNSPLHF. For the CDR3, the DNA is TGTGCCAGCAGCTCAGAAGGGAGGTCGTATAATTCACCCCTCCACTTT.

This clone showed up just a few times. J is TRBJ2-7 and V is TRBV7-8, with TRBD1 identical over 10 bases. CDR1 is SGHVS and CDR2 is FQNEAQ in the germline V gene. Unmatched junction bases numbered 13, after V lost 4 bases and J lost 4 bases. The CDR3 is made up of 17 amino acids. In DNA form, the CDR3 reads TGTGCCAGCAGCTCGAGGACAGGGGGAGCCCTAATTTACGAGCAGTACTTC. Its translation: CASSSRTGGALIYEQYF.

The CDR3 reads CASSPEVLAGSRELFF. The CDR3 DNA reads as TGTGCCAGTAGTCCAGAGGTGTTAGCGGGGTCCCGGGAGCTGTTTTTT. The chain employs TRBV19 and TRBJ2-2; 8 bases align to TRBD2. Germline V lookup: CDR1 LNHDA, CDR2 SQIVND (reference sequence). Trimming took 5 bases from V and 9 from J; bases not matched to a gene: 14. The CDR3 runs 16 residues.

The chain couples TRBV7-2 to TRBJ2-7, with 7 positions matching TRBD1. The CDR3 loop spans 15 amino acids. V lost 5 bases, J lost 2 bases, and 9 bases stayed unmatched. CDR1 SGHTA and CDR2 FQGNSA come from the germline V gene. The CDR3 sequence: CASSPTGRGTYEQYF. For the CDR3, the DNA is TGTGCCAGCAGCCCGACAGGGAGAGGGACCTACGAGCAGTACTTC.

This clone was detected a few times. The chain has TRBV18 and TRBJ2-7; D could derive from TRBD1 or TRBD2 (6 bases each). Germline lookup yields CDR1 KGHSH and CDR2 LQKENI. This CDR3 has 14 amino acids. V was trimmed by 4 bases and J by 2 bases, leaving 12 bases between them. DNA of the CDR3: TGTGCCAGCTCACGGGGGGCCCTAACCTACGAGCAGTACTTC. It encodes CASSRGALTYEQYF.

V and J are TRBV10-1 and TRBJ1-2, with D uncertain. CDR3 size: 13 residues. Germline V gene lookup returns CDR1 WNHNN and CDR2 SYGVQD (reference sequence). Trimming took off 2 bases at V and 4 bases at J, with 8 bases between the two ends. CDR3 in DNA: TGCGCCAGCAGTGAGCAAGGGCGCTATGGCTACACCTTC. Translation: CASSEQGRYGYTF.

This clone appeared a few times. The rearrangement joins TRBV6-5 to TRBJ2-1, with D maybe TRBD2 (5 bases). With 2 bases removed from V and 7 bases from J, the gap between germline ends came to 15 bases. Looked up from germline, CDR1 is MNHEY and CDR2 is SVGAGI. The CDR3 is 15 amino acids. In DNA, the CDR3 is TGTGCCAGCAGTTACCAGACGGGAAATTGGAATGAGCAGTTCTTC. Protein: CASSYQTGNWNEQFF.

The chain uses TRBV11-3 and TRBJ2-3, with 9 bases aligning to TRBD2. CDR3 size: 15 residues. V shed 5 bases, J shed 2 bases, and the junction held 5 bases outside the gene matches. Germline CDR1 is SGHNT and CDR2 is YENEEA. CDR3 sequence (DNA): TGTGCCAGCAGCCGAAGGACTAGCGACACAGATACGCAGTATTTT. Translating gives CASSRRTSDTDTQYF. Full variable domain (missing parts from reference TRBV11-3 and TRBJ2-3): EAGVVQSPRYKIIEKKQPVAFWCNPISGHNTLYWYLQNLGQGPELLIRYENEEAVDDSQLPKDRFSAERLKGVDSTLKIQPAELGDSAVYLCASSRRTSDTDTQYFGPGTRLTVL.

The chain couples TRBV6-6 to TRBJ2-1, with TRBD1 matching 9 bases. V was pared by 6 bases and J by 4 bases, with 7 bases of the junction left unmatched. The V gene's germline CDR1 is MNHNY and CDR2 SVGAGI (reference sequence). The CDR3 has 15 amino acids. The CDR3: CASSTGQGGYNEQFF. The DNA for the CDR3 is TGTGCCAGCAGCACGGGACAGGGAGGGTACAATGAGCAGTTCTTC.

The V gene is TRBV6-1, the J gene TRBJ1-5; possible D gene TRBD1, 6 bases. In germline, CDR1 is MNHNS, CDR2 SASEGT. The V end lost 1 base, the J end lost 4 bases, and 8 bases lay between the germline ends. This CDR3 is built from 14 residues. CDR3 sequence: CASSEGGGNQPQHF. CDR3 DNA sequence: TGTGCCAGCAGTGAAGGAGGGGGTAATCAGCCCCAGCATTTT.

V is TRBV7-9 and J is TRBJ2-5; weak D call: TRBD1 (6 bases). V dropped 5 bases and J dropped 2 bases, with 18 bases sitting between them. The germline V gene has CDR1 SEHNR and CDR2 FQNEAQ (reference sequence). CDR3 length: 16 residues. CDR3 coding DNA: TGTGCCAGCAGCCCCCACCCTGGACAGAATCAAGAGACCCAGTACTTC. This translates into CASSPHPGQNQETQYF.

The chain recombines TRBV25-1 with TRBJ2-7, with a tentative D call TRBD2 (6 bases). The germline V gene has CDR1 MGHDK and CDR2 SYGVNS. The length of the CDR3 is 16 residues. Trimming left V 3 bases short and J 2 bases short, with 17 bases between. This chain's CDR3 is CASSDPRRDGTYEQYF. The CDR3 bases are TGTGCCAGCAGTGACCCTCGGCGGGACGGTACCTACGAGCAGTACTTC.

The V call is TRBV5-6, the J call TRBJ1-2; no clear D gene. The germline gives CDR1 SGHDT, CDR2 YYEEEE. CDR3 length equals 13 residues. V was shortened by 4 bases and J by 6 bases, with 13 bases between the two germline ends. CDR3 sequence (DNA): TGTGCCAGCAGCGGGTGGGTAGGGAATGGCTACACCTTC. It encodes CASSGWVGNGYTF.

This sequence joins TRBV10-2 and TRBJ2-7; TRBD1 matches 10 bases. Germline V lookup: CDR1 WSHSY, CDR2 SAAADI. CDR3 length: 17 residues. V shed 2 bases and J 4 bases; nucleotides not matched to a gene: 11. The DNA of the CDR3 is TGCGCCAGCAGTGAGGAGGCGACAGGGGGCTTAAATTACGAGCAGTACTTC. Its protein product is CASSEEATGGLNYEQYF.

J is TRBJ1-3 and V is TRBV5-1, with TRBD1 as a possible D gene (5 bases). The CDR3 has 17 amino acids. Trimming took off 3 bases at V and 4 bases at J, with 20 bases between the two ends. Germline V gene lookup returns CDR1 SGHRS and CDR2 YFSETQ. This chain's CDR3 is CASSWDDSDGIGNTIYF. CDR3 sequence (DNA): TGCGCCAGCAGCTGGGACGATTCGGATGGGATCGGAAACACCATATATTTT.

The V and J genes are TRBV5-1 and TRBJ1-5; a weak D match, TRBD1 (6 bases). CDR1 SGHRS and CDR2 YFSETQ come from the germline V gene. V dropped 0 bases and J dropped 4 bases, with 11 bases sitting between them. The CDR3 consists of 15 residues. The CDR3 DNA reads as TGCGCCAGCAGCTTGGCGGGGGACACTAATCAGCCCCAGCATTTT. The encoded protein is CASSLAGDTNQPQHF.

V gene TRBV19 combines with J gene TRBJ1-5; D is uncertain. V was cut by 3 bases and J by 3 bases, with 3 bases left in between. The CDR3 is 12 residues long. Germline CDR1 and CDR2: LNHDA and SQIVND (reference sequence). CDR3 nucleotides: TGTGCCAGTAGTATGACCAATCAGCCCCAGCATTTT. It codes for CASSMTNQPQHF.

This clone appeared a single time. The chain carries TRBV5-1 and TRBJ2-7; D possibly corresponds to TRBD2 (5 bases). The germline gives CDR1 SGHRS, CDR2 YFSETQ. The CDR3 has 15 residues. Trimming took off 0 bases at V and 1 base at J, with 11 bases between the two ends. The CDR3 sequence: CASSLGTAPSYEQYF. CDR3 nucleotides: TGCGCCAGCAGCTTGGGGACTGCCCCTTCCTACGAGCAGTACTTC.

The V call is TRBV7-9, the J call TRBJ1-2, with TRBD1 identical over 10 bases. Germline CDR1 reads SEHNR; CDR2 reads FQNEAQ (reference sequence). The CDR3 has 15 amino acids. The V and J ends lost 5 bases and 2 bases, in that order; junction bases with no gene match: 5. As DNA, the CDR3 is TGTGCCAGCAGCCTAAGGGGACAGGGGAACTATGGCTACACCTTC. This codes for CASSLRGQGNYGYTF.

This clone was detected only a few times. The J gene is TRBJ2-1, the V gene TRBV2; 7 nucleotides align to TRBD1. The CDR3 covers 12 residues. J was trimmed by 8 bases and V by 4 bases; bases with no gene match: 2. CDR1 and CDR2 (germline): SNHLY, FYNNEI. CDR3 in amino acids: CASSVTGYEQFF. In DNA form, the CDR3 reads TGTGCCAGCAGTGTGACAGGGTATGAGCAGTTCTTC.

The chain recombines TRBV7-8 with TRBJ2-3; D ambiguous. Trimming left V 1 base short and J 5 bases short, with 7 bases between. CDR1 SGHVS and CDR2 FQNEAQ come from the germline V gene. This CDR3 spans 13 amino acids. Here the CDR3 DNA reads TGTGCCAGCAGCTTAGTCATTAAAGATACGCAGTATTTT. This encodes CASSLVIKDTQYF. The full variable domain, with the rest looked up from reference TRBV7-8 and TRBJ2-3, is GAGVSQSPRYKVAKRGQDVALRCDPISGHVSLFWYQQALGQGPEFLTYFQNEAQLDKSGLPSDRFFAERPEGSVSTLKIQRTQQEDSAVYLCASSLVIKDTQYFGPGTRLTVL.

The rearrangement links TRBV2 to TRBJ2-1; 8 bases map to TRBD2. Germline lookup yields CDR1 SNHLY and CDR2 FYNNEI. V dropped 8 bases and J dropped 3; count of bases not matched to a gene: 3. CDR3 size: 13 residues. The CDR3 protein is CASGLAYYNEQFF. The CDR3 nucleotides are TGTGCCAGCGGACTAGCCTACTACAATGAGCAGTTCTTC.

The rearrangement links TRBV6-1 to TRBJ1-2; D gene ambiguous. V lost 8 bases and J 3 bases, leaving 7 bases between the germline ends. The CDR3 covers 11 residues. Germline lookup yields CDR1 MNHNS and CDR2 SASEGT. CDR3 nucleotides: TGTGCCAGCGAAAGGGACTATGGCTACACCTTC. Protein sequence: CASERDYGYTF.